This T cell receptor (beta chain) was profiled in a study of beta chain features in type 1 diabetes. Regarding the study as a whole: Moderate but significant shortening of TCRB CDR3s was recorded in all four CD4+ subsets from Type 1 diabetes patients.

Staining for CD45RO/CCR7/CD25/CD127/CD95/CD27 allowed sorting of CD4+ naive, central memory, regulatory and stem cell-like memory cells. Expressed TCRB transcripts were sequenced after all isolated RNA was converted to cDNA. Sequenced by immunoSEQ multiplex PCR; TCRdb stores in-frame clones only, minus some. The sample holds over 200,000 clones, 11% seen once. This clone was observed a handful of times. The target antigen is unknown. The receptor was isolated from a man aged 30-40 years with type 1 diabetes. The specimen was naive CD4+ T cells from blood.

CDR3 DNA: TGTGCCAGCAGCTTAGCCGGGACTACTCTTGAGCAGTTCTTC. Translating it yields CASSLAGTTLEQFF. The chain joins TRBV7-6 to TRBJ2-1, with TRBD2 matching over 7 bases. CDR1 and CDR2 (germline): SGHVS, FNYEAQ. The CDR3 consists of 14 residues. J was trimmed by 9 bases and V by 0 bases; bases with no gene match: 5.